The next 26 T cell receptor beta chains were all read from a single sample in a study of identical twins. One entry per CDR3 protein, called by TCRdb with MiXCR from the 5' RACE reads. Of around 240,000 distinct CDR3 sequences listed, more than 9% were seen once; the top ten hold 10%. The sample consisted of memory T cells sorted from blood. These receptors all come from a man in his forties or fifties in good health.

This clonotype was counted many times. V usage is TRBV20-1 and J usage is TRBJ2-3; TRBD2 agrees at 10 bases. This CDR3 is 15 amino acids long. Germline V gene data show CDR1 as DFQATT and CDR2 as SNEGSKA (reference sequence). J lost 0 bases, V lost 7 bases, and 7 bases had no gene match. The CDR3 nucleotides read TGCAGTGGACCGGGACTAGCGCTTAGCACAGATACGCAGTATTTT. It encodes CSGPGLALSTDTQYF.

This clonotype was recorded many times. The chain couples TRBV28 to TRBJ1-2; 7 bases are shared with TRBD1. Losses at the gene ends were 6 bases for V and 5 bases for J; bases not matched to a gene: 12. Germline V lookup: CDR1 MDHEN, CDR2 SYDVKM. The CDR3 length is 15 residues. The CDR3 sequence: CASSSIDRVGYGYTF. The CDR3 region has the DNA TGTGCCAGCAGCTCGATCGACAGGGTCGGGTATGGCTACACCTTC.

This clonotype was seen a handful of times. V gene TRBV5-5 combines with J gene TRBJ2-3; D gene unclear. Trimming stripped 0 bases from V and 5 bases from J, with 7 bases between. This CDR3 comprises 13 residues. Germline assignment: CDR1 SGHKS and CDR2 YYEKEE (reference sequence). CDR3 sequence: CASSLETLDTQYF. The CDR3, as DNA: TGTGCCAGCAGCTTGGAAACGCTAGATACGCAGTATTTT. Based on the CDR3 plus reference TRBV5-5 and TRBJ2-3, the full variable domain is DAGVTQSPTHLIKTRGQQVTLRCSPISGHKSVSWYQQVLGQGPQFIFQYYEKEERGRGNFPDRFSARQFPNYSSELNVNALLLGDSALYLCASSLETLDTQYFGPGTRLTVL.

V gene TRBV6-1 combines with J gene TRBJ1-4; 8 positions match TRBD1. The CDR3 has 16 residues. Looked up from germline, CDR1 is MNHNS and CDR2 is SASEGT. Losses at the gene ends were 5 bases for V and 5 bases for J; bases not matched to a gene: 10. CDR3 nucleotides: TGTGCCAGCAGTCTCCGGACAGGGCTAATGAATGAAAAACTGTTTTTT. Its protein is CASSLRTGLMNEKLFF.

The CDR3 DNA reads as TGCGCCAGCAGCCAAGATCTCAACACCGGGGAGCTGTTTTTT. It encodes CASSQDLNTGELFF. This chain connects TRBV4-3 to TRBJ2-2; D uncertain. Trimming took 0 bases from V and 2 from J, leaving 4 bases between them. This CDR3 has 14 amino acids. CDR1 and CDR2 from the germline V gene are LGHNA and YSLEER.

This clonotype has a count of ten or more. This chain uses TRBV4-2 with TRBJ2-3, with a tentative D call TRBD1 (5 bases). The V and J ends lost 3 bases and 4 bases respectively, with 11 bases between them. The length of the CDR3 is 14 residues. CDR1 and CDR2 (germline): LGHNA, YNFKEQ. CDR3: CASSHDTGADTQYF. The CDR3 DNA follows: TGTGCCAGCAGCCACGACACAGGAGCAGATACGCAGTATTTT.

This clonotype was observed at least ten times. The chain has TRBV27 and TRBJ2-3; a weak D match, TRBD1 (5 bases). V was cut by 3 bases and J by 6 bases, with 10 bases left in between. The CDR3 totals 13 residues. Germline loops: CDR1 MNHEY, CDR2 SMNVEV (reference sequence). For the CDR3, the DNA is TGTGCCAGCAGTTTTGGGGCAGAGGATACGCAGTATTTT. Translation: CASSFGAEDTQYF.

This clonotype showed up many times. This rearrangement joins TRBV7-8 to TRBJ2-1; D may be TRBD2 (6 bases). Trimming took off 5 bases at V and 11 bases at J, with 19 bases between the two ends. CDR1 and CDR2 (germline): SGHVS, FQNEAQ. The CDR3 runs to 14 residues. CDR3 protein: CASSQPGLAVKQFF. In DNA form, the CDR3 reads TGTGCCAGCAGCCAACCCGGATTAGCGGTGAAGCAGTTCTTC.

There are many counts of this clonotype. The rearrangement links TRBV7-9 to TRBJ2-1; the D gene is possibly TRBD1 (5 bases). This CDR3 contains 17 residues. The V and J ends lost 5 bases and 1 base respectively, with 18 bases between them. CDR1 is SEHNR and CDR2 is FQNEAQ in the germline V gene (reference sequence). The CDR3 region has the DNA TGTGCCAGCAGCCCCGTTCTGTCGTCAGGGTCCTACAATGAGCAGTTCTTC. This encodes CASSPVLSSGSYNEQFF. Based on the CDR3 plus reference TRBV7-9 and TRBJ2-1, the full variable domain is DTGVSQNPRHKITKRGQNVTFRCDPISEHNRLYWYRQTLGQGPEFLTYFQNEAQLEKSRLLSDRFSAERPKGSFSTLEIQRTEQGDSAMYLCASSPVLSSGSYNEQFFGPGTRLTVL.

This clonotype has a count of ten or more. The chain carries TRBV11-2 and TRBJ2-2; D may be TRBD1 (6 bases). This CDR3 contains 14 residues. V lost 1 base and J 10 bases, leaving 13 bases between the germline ends. Germline assignment: CDR1 SGHAT and CDR2 FQNNGV. The CDR3 loop reads CASSLVGAGAELFF. For the CDR3, the DNA is TGTGCCAGCAGCTTAGTGGGGGCAGGTGCGGAGCTGTTTTTT.

This clonotype was counted at least ten times. This sequence joins TRBV5-1 and TRBJ1-6; 10 nucleotides agree with TRBD1. Germline CDR1 is SGHRS and CDR2 is YFSETQ. This CDR3 region has 15 residues. Losses at the gene ends were 3 bases for V and 10 bases for J; bases not matched to a gene: 7. The CDR3 DNA reads as TGCGCCAGCAGCTATGACAGGGGGCTAGGCTCACCCCTCCACTTT. Translated, it gives CASSYDRGLGSPLHF.

Note on this clonotype: The junction differs from germline at one of its ends, possibly a read error. The rearrangement links TRBV29-1 to TRBJ2-1; the match to TRBD2 covers 8 bases. The CDR3 totals 13 residues. Germline lookup yields CDR1 SQVTM and CDR2 ANQGSEA. CDR3 sequence: CSVSAGVIHEQLF. The CDR3 DNA sequence: TGCAGCGTCTCAGCGGGAGTGATCCATGAGCAGTTATTC.

The V call is TRBV23-1, the J call TRBJ2-1, with D tentatively TRBD1 or TRBD2 (5 bases each). TRBV23-1 is assigned to the ORF class and has an uncertain function. This CDR3 has 18 residues. Trimming took off 3 bases at V and 2 bases at J, with 20 bases between the two ends. The CDR3 spells CASSQYRDQDRPYNEQFF. DNA for the CDR3: TGCGCCAGCAGTCAGTACCGGGACCAAGACCGTCCCTACAATGAGCAGTTCTTC.

This clonotype appeared a few times. This chain connects TRBV4-3 to TRBJ2-1; TRBD1 might be the D (5 bases). Trimming removed 0 bases at V and 0 bases at J, with 12 bases between. The CDR3 has 17 residues. Germline CDR1 is LGHNA and CDR2 is YSLEER. The CDR3 sequence is CASSQDLSDSSYNEQFF. The CDR3 DNA reads TGCGCCAGCAGCCAAGATCTGAGCGACAGCTCCTACAATGAGCAGTTCTTC.

This chain uses TRBV29-1 with TRBJ2-2; D uncertain. The CDR3 totals 14 residues. Between the trimmed V and J ends, which lost 3 bases and 2 bases, there was a span of 10 bases. CDR1 and CDR2 from the germline V gene are SQVTM and ANQGSEA. For the CDR3, the DNA is TGCAGCGTTGACCTCGCAGGAAACACCGGGGAGCTGTTTTTT. Translating gives CSVDLAGNTGELFF.

In its sample, this clonotype was seen many times. The DNA of the CDR3 is TGCAGTGCTAGAGATCTGGCGGGGGGGATACAGATAGGGCAGTATTTT. The encoded protein is CSARDLAGGIQIGQYF. The chain joins TRBV20-1 to TRBJ2-3; 9 bases fit TRBD2. Germline trimming cut 0 bases from V and 11 bases from J; bases unmatched to any gene: 15. This CDR3 has 16 amino acids. Germline CDR1 and CDR2: DFQATT and SNEGSKA (reference sequence).

This clonotype was detected only a few times. The gene calls are TRBV7-2 and TRBJ2-3; 10 nucleotides line up with TRBD2. J lost 6 bases, V lost 8 bases, and 11 bases had no gene match. CDR3 length: 15 amino acids. Germline CDR1 reads SGHTA; CDR2 reads FQGNSA. The CDR3 here is CASAGAGGPSDTQYF. The CDR3 DNA reads TGTGCCAGCGCGGGAGCGGGAGGGCCTAGTGATACGCAGTATTTT.

This clonotype was detected a few times. J is TRBJ2-5 and V is TRBV5-1, with D possibly TRBD1 on 5 matching bases. CDR3 length: 14 amino acids. Trimming removed 1 base from V and 2 bases from J, with 9 bases in between. The germline V gene has CDR1 SGHRS and CDR2 YFSETQ. DNA of the CDR3: TGCGCCAGCAGCTTGTTTGGGGCACAAGAGACCCAGTACTTC. Encoded protein: CASSLFGAQETQYF.

This clonotype was counted only a few times. The chain is built from TRBV28 and TRBJ2-1; 8 positions agree with TRBD2. J was trimmed by 1 base and V by 7 bases; bases with no gene match: 15. This CDR3 spans 18 amino acids. Germline CDR1 reads MDHEN; CDR2 reads SYDVKM. CDR3 sequence: CASTDFGAGVRSYNEQFF. The CDR3 DNA reads as TGTGCCAGCACCGATTTCGGAGCGGGAGTCCGATCCTACAATGAGCAGTTCTTC.

This clonotype has a count of ten or more. The chain is built from TRBV7-9 and TRBJ2-1; D is perhaps TRBD2 (6 bases). V was trimmed by 1 base and J by 1 base, leaving 8 bases between them. Looked up from germline, CDR1 is SEHNR and CDR2 is FQNEAQ (reference sequence). CDR3 length: 15 amino acids. CDR3 sequence: CASSLGRVSYNEQFF. In nucleotides, the CDR3 is TGTGCCAGCAGCTTAGGGAGGGTTTCCTACAATGAGCAGTTCTTC.

There are a few counts of this clonotype. V is TRBV6-5 and J is TRBJ2-7; D is perhaps TRBD1 (5 bases). Germline CDR1 MNHEY, CDR2 SVGAGI. The CDR3 totals 14 residues. Trimming removed 0 bases from V and 3 bases from J, with 9 bases in between. The CDR3 DNA reads TGTGCCAGCAGTTACTCAGACAGCGACTACGAGCAGTACTTC. The encoded protein is CASSYSDSDYEQYF.

In its sample, this clonotype was seen a few times. The chain joins TRBV5-6 to TRBJ1-4; D is unclear. The CDR3 sequence is 14 residues long. Germline loops: CDR1 SGHDT, CDR2 YYEEEE. The ends were cut back, 2 bases at V and 5 bases at J, with 10 bases in the middle. The CDR3 loop reads CASSLAAKNEKLFF. CDR3 in DNA: TGTGCCAGCAGCTTAGCAGCTAAGAATGAAAAACTGTTTTTT.

This clonotype was recorded a few times. The chain combines TRBV6-5 with TRBJ1-4; tentatively, D is TRBD1 (5 bases). Trimming cost V 0 bases and J 5 bases, with 10 bases left between them. The CDR3 has 15 amino acids. The germline V gene encodes CDR1 MNHEY and CDR2 SVGAGI. CDR3 residues: CASSYSRGRNEKLFF. In DNA form, the CDR3 reads TGTGCCAGCAGTTACTCACGGGGACGAAATGAAAAACTGTTTTTT.

The CDR3 spells CASSQDEGGNTEAFF. The DNA for the CDR3 is TGCGCCAGCAGCCAAGATGAAGGAGGGAACACTGAAGCTTTCTTT. J is TRBJ1-1 and V is TRBV4-3; D unresolved. CDR1 and CDR2 (germline): LGHNA, YSLEER. CDR3 size: 15 residues. Trimming removed 0 bases at V and 1 base at J, with 9 bases between.

There are many counts of this clonotype. This sequence joins TRBV7-8 and TRBJ2-3; D gene ambiguous. The CDR3 is 14 amino acids. Trimming removed 5 bases at V and 11 bases at J, with 20 bases between. Germline CDR1 and CDR2: SGHVS and FQNEAQ. CDR3 sequence: CASSPYVGANGQYF. The CDR3, as DNA: TGTGCCAGCAGCCCTTATGTGGGCGCAAACGGGCAGTATTTT.

This clonotype was seen at least ten times. The chain joins TRBV6-6 to TRBJ2-7; D ambiguous. In germline, CDR1 is MNHNY, CDR2 SVGAGI (reference sequence). The CDR3 is 12 residues long. Trimming left V 6 bases short and J 3 bases short, with 9 bases between. The CDR3 region is CASSPTDYEQYF. The CDR3 DNA is TGTGCCAGCAGCCCCACAGACTACGAGCAGTACTTC.